Each of the 17 T cell receptor beta chains below was sequenced from the same sample in a study of CD8 T cells in Susac syndrome (dated by TCRdb to between 2018 and 2020). The library was prepared using the immunoSEQ multiplex PCR assay. RNA was extracted using the RNeasy kit, and roughly 0.45 to 1 microgram was reverse transcribed with random hexamers. TCRdb passed the public sequencing reads through fastp at Q25 and MiXCR, retaining productive beta sequences. Merged by CDR3 protein, the rows form single entries marked with the most common genes and DNA. Across this sample there are roughly 150,000 distinct CDR3 sequences, with 90% to 95% seen only once. About 0.17% of the sample goes to the ten largest clones. The sequenced material came from CD4+ T cells from PBMCs. These TCRs come from a human donor with Susac syndrome.

The V and J genes are TRBV6-8 and TRBJ2-3; 9 bases line up with TRBD2. V lost 2 bases to trimming and J lost 3 bases; unmatched junction nucleotides: 24. The CDR3 spans 22 residues. CDR1 MNHGY and CDR2 SAAAGT come from the germline V gene. The CDR3 here is CASSYLEGRLAVPGLVTDTQYF. The CDR3 DNA reads as TGTGCCAGCAGTTACCTCGAGGGTCGACTAGCGGTGCCGGGGTTGGTTACAGATACGCAGTATTTT.

The chain joins TRBV3-1 to TRBJ2-3; D not certain. Per germline, CDR1 LGHDT and CDR2 YNNKEL (reference sequence). Trimming stripped 2 bases from V and 3 bases from J, with 9 bases between. This CDR3 region has 14 residues. The CDR3, as DNA: TGTGCCAGCAGCCAAAATGGGCGGACAGATACGCAGTATTTT. Encoded protein: CASSQNGRTDTQYF.

The rearrangement joins TRBV11-2 to TRBJ1-4; unclear D gene. This CDR3 region has 13 residues. Germline V CDR1 and CDR2: SGHAT, FQNNGV. The V end lost 7 bases, the J end lost 6 bases, and 12 bases lay between the germline ends. The CDR3 loop is CASTRRGDEKLFF. The CDR3 DNA is TGTGCCAGCACCCGGCGCGGGGATGAAAAACTGTTTTTT.

The V gene is TRBV5-1, the J gene TRBJ2-1; D perhaps matches TRBD1 (5 bases). The V end lost 0 bases, the J end lost 6 bases, and 10 bases lay between the germline ends. Germline CDR1 is SGHRS and CDR2 is YFSETQ. This CDR3 comprises 14 residues. CDR3 nucleotides: TGCGCCAGCAGCTTGGACAGGAGCCGCAATGAGCAGTTCTTC. It translates to CASSLDRSRNEQFF.

This clonotype came up once. The CDR3 sequence: CASSLTGTLYEQYF. The CDR3 DNA follows: TGTGCCAGCAGCTTAACCGGGACACTGTACGAGCAGTACTTC. The rearrangement uses TRBV11-2 and TRBJ2-7, with D possibly being TRBD1 (6 bases). Trimming removed 2 bases from V and 4 bases from J, with 12 bases in between. The CDR3 runs to 14 residues. Germline CDR1 and CDR2: SGHAT and FQNNGV.

The chain couples TRBV9 to TRBJ1-5; D is unclear. The CDR3 contains 14 residues. Germline V CDR1 and CDR2: SGDLS, YYNGEE. The germline V and J ends were trimmed by 0 bases and 4 bases, with 8 bases remaining between them. The CDR3: CASSVGPGNQPQHF. Here the CDR3 DNA reads TGTGCCAGCAGCGTAGGGCCGGGGAATCAGCCCCAGCATTTT.

V gene TRBV4-2 combines with J gene TRBJ2-7; 11 bases match TRBD2. After removal of 0 bases from V and 3 bases from J, the junction contained 4 bases not matched to a gene. In germline, CDR1 is LGHNA, CDR2 YNFKEQ. The CDR3 covers 16 residues. The CDR3 nucleotides are TGTGCCAGCAGCCAAGATCTAACTAGCGGGGGCTACGAGCAGTACTTC. Its translation is CASSQDLTSGGYEQYF.

For the CDR3, the DNA is TGTGCCAGTCGACTAGCGGGGGCCAACACCGGGGAGCTGTTTTTT. Translating it yields CASRLAGANTGELFF. The V call is TRBV7-2, the J call TRBJ2-2, with 12 nucleotides matching TRBD2. This CDR3 contains 15 residues. Losses at the gene ends were 9 bases for V and 2 bases for J; bases not matched to a gene: 4. Germline loops: CDR1 SGHTA, CDR2 FQGNSA.

The V call is TRBV29-1, the J call TRBJ1-1, with D maybe TRBD1 (5 bases). Germline V CDR1 and CDR2: SQVTM, ANQGSEA. With 6 bases removed from V and 6 bases from J, the gap between germline ends came to 17 bases. CDR3 length: 13 amino acids. The CDR3 loop is CSVRWGGGSEAFF. As DNA, the CDR3 is TGCAGCGTCCGCTGGGGGGGAGGCTCTGAAGCTTTCTTT.

The chain employs TRBV15 and TRBJ2-1; no reliable D call. Germline assignment: CDR1 LNHNV and CDR2 YYDKDF (reference sequence). CDR3 length: 16 residues. Trimming took off 1 base at V and 0 bases at J, with 10 bases between the two ends. CDR3 protein: CATSRVPRGSYNEQFF. CDR3 coding DNA: TGTGCCACCAGCAGAGTCCCCAGAGGCTCCTACAATGAGCAGTTCTTC.

This rearrangement joins TRBV20-1 to TRBJ2-2; D remains ambiguous. CDR1 is DFQATT and CDR2 is SNEGSKA in the germline V gene (reference sequence). The CDR3 is made up of 13 amino acids. The germline V and J ends were trimmed by 1 base and 1 base, with 4 bases remaining between them. This chain's CDR3 is CSARARNTGELFF. DNA for the CDR3: TGCAGTGCTAGAGCCAGGAACACCGGGGAGCTGTTTTTT.

The V and J genes are TRBV4-3 and TRBJ1-2; tentatively, D is TRBD1 (6 bases). There are 15 residues in the CDR3. V was clipped by 4 bases and J by 6 bases, with 18 bases between them. CDR1 is LGHNA, CDR2 YSLEER, per germline. CDR3 coding DNA: TGCGCCAGCAGCCTCCGGAGGGGGAGGGTCCATGGCTACACCTTC. Translation gives CASSLRRGRVHGYTF.

The chain is built from TRBV20-1 and TRBJ2-1; the D call may be TRBD1 or TRBD2 (5 bases each). CDR1 is DFQATT, CDR2 SNEGSKA, per germline (reference sequence). The CDR3 runs to 14 residues. Between the trimmed V and J ends, which lost 4 bases and 5 bases, there was a span of 15 bases. This chain's CDR3 is CSATRDAGNNEQFF. CDR3 nucleotides: TGCAGTGCTACCCGGGACGCCGGAAACAATGAGCAGTTCTTC.

This clonotype has only one observation. This chain links TRBV20-1 with TRBJ2-1; tentative D call: TRBD2 (6 bases). The CDR3 loop spans 12 amino acids. Per germline, CDR1 DFQATT and CDR2 SNEGSKA (reference sequence). V dropped 6 bases and J dropped 9 bases, with 15 bases sitting between them. The CDR3 reads CSAMGGYGEQFF. The CDR3 DNA reads as TGCAGTGCCATGGGGGGTTACGGTGAGCAGTTCTTC.

The chain combines TRBV30 with TRBJ2-2; TRBD1 agrees at 7 bases. V gave up 8 bases and J gave up 4 bases; unmatched junction bases: 10. The CDR3 covers 14 residues. Per germline, CDR1 GTSNPN and CDR2 SVGIG (reference sequence). CDR3 region: CAPIGQDLTGELFF. CDR3 nucleotides: TGTGCCCCCATCGGACAGGACCTCACCGGGGAGCTGTTTTTT.

The chain links TRBV29-1 to TRBJ1-2; tentatively, D is TRBD1 (5 bases). Trimming pared 3 bases from V and 4 bases from J, leaving 12 bases between. Germline V gene data show CDR1 as SQVTM and CDR2 as ANQGSEA. The CDR3 runs to 13 residues. CDR3 residues: CSVDTREGYGYTF. The CDR3 region has the DNA TGCAGCGTTGATACCAGGGAGGGCTATGGCTACACCTTC.

CDR3 bases: TGCAGCGTTGATTACGAGAGCCGCACAGATACGCAGTATTTT. Protein sequence: CSVDYESRTDTQYF. The rearrangement uses TRBV29-1 and TRBJ2-3; no reliable D call. Germline V lookup: CDR1 SQVTM, CDR2 ANQGSEA. The CDR3 spans 14 residues. The germline V and J ends were trimmed by 3 bases and 1 base, with 11 bases remaining between them.